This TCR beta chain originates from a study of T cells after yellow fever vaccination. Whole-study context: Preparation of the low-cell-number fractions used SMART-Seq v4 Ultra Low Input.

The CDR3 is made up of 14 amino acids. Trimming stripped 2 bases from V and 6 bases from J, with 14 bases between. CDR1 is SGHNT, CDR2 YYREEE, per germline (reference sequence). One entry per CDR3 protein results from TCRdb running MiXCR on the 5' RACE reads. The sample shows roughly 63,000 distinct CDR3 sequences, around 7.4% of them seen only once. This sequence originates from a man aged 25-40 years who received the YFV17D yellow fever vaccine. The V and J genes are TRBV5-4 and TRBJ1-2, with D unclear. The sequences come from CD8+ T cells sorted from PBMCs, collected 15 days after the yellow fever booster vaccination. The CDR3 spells CASSFGSYQDGYTF. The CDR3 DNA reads TGTGCCAGCAGCTTTGGATCGTATCAAGATGGCTACACCTTC. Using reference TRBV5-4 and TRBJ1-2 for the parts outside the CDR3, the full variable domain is ETGVTQSPTHLIKTRGQQVTLRCSSQSGHNTVSWYQQALGQGPQFIFQYYREEENGRGNFPPRFSGLQFPNYSSELNVNALELDDSALYLCASSFGSYQDGYTFGSGTRLTVV.